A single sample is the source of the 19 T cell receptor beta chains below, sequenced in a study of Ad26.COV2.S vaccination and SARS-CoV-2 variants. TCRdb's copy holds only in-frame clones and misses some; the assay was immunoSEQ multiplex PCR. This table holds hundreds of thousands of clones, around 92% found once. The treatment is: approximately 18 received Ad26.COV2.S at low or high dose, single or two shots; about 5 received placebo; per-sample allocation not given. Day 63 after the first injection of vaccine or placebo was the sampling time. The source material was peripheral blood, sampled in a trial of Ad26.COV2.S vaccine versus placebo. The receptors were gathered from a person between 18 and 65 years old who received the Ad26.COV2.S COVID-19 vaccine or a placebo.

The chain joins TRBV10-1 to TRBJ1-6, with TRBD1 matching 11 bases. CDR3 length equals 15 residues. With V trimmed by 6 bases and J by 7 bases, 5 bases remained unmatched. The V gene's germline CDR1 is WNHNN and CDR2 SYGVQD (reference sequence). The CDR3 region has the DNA TGCGCCAGCAGACGGGACAGGGGGTCAAATTCACCCCTCCACTTT. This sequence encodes CASRRDRGSNSPLHF.

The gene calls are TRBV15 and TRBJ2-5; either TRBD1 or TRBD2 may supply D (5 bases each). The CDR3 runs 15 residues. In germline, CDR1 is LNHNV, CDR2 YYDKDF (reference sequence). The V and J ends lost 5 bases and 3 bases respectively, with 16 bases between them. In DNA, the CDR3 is TGTGCCACCAGCCCACCGGGACCAAGAAAAGAGACCCAGTACTTC. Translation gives CATSPPGPRKETQYF.

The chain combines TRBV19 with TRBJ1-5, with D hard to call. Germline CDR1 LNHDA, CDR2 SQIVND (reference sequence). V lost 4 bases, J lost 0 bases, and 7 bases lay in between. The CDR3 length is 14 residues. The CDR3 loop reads CASSKLNSNQPQHF. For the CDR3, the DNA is TGTGCCAGTAGTAAACTTAATAGCAATCAGCCCCAGCATTTT. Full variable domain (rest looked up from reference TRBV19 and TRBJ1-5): DGGITQSPKYLFRKEGQNVTLSCEQNLNHDAMYWYRQDPGQGLRLIYYSQIVNDFQKGDIAEGYSVSREKKESFPLTVTSAQKNPTAFYLCASSKLNSNQPQHFGDGTRLSIL.

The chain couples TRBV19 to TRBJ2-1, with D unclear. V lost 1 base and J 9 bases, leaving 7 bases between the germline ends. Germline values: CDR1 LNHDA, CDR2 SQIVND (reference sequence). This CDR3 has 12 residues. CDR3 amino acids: CASSIGRTEQFF. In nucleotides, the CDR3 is TGTGCCAGTAGTATAGGGCGGACTGAGCAGTTCTTC.

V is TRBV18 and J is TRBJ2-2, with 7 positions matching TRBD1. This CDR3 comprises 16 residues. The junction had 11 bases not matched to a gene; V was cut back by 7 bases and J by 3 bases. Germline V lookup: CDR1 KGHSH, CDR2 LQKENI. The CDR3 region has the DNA TGTGCCAGCTGGGTCTCCGGGACAGTATACACCGGGGAGCTGTTTTTT. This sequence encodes CASWVSGTVYTGELFF.

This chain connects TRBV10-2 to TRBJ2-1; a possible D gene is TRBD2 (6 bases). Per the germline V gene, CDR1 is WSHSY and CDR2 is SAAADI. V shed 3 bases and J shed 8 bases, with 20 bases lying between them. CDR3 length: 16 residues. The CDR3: CASSDAGRRSNDEQFF. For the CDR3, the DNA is TGCGCCAGCAGTGACGCGGGACGCCGCTCCAATGATGAGCAGTTCTTC.

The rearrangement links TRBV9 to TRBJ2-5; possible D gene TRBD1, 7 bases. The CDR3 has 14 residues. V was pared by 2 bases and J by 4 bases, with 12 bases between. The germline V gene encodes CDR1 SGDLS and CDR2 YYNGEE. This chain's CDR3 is CASSVGQGGETQYF. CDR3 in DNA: TGTGCCAGCAGCGTTGGGCAGGGGGGAGAGACCCAGTACTTC. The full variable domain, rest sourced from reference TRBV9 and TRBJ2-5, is DSGVTQTPKHLITATGQRVTLRCSPRSGDLSVYWYQQSLDQGLQFLIQYYNGEERAKGNILERFSAQQFPDLHSELNLSSLELGDSALYFCASSVGQGGETQYFGPGTRLLVL.

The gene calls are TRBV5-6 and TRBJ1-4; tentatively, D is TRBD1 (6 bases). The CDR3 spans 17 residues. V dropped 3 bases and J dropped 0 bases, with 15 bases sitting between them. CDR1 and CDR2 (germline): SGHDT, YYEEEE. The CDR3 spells CASSSGTISSTNEKLFF. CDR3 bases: TGTGCCAGCAGCTCCGGGACAATCTCTTCAACTAATGAAAAACTGTTTTTT.

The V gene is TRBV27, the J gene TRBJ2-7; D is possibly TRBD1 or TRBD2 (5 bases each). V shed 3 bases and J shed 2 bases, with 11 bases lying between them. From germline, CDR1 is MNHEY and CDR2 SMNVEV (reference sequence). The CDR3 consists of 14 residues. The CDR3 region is CASSFGGGTYEQYF. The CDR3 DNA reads TGTGCCAGCAGTTTTGGGGGTGGAACCTACGAGCAGTACTTC.

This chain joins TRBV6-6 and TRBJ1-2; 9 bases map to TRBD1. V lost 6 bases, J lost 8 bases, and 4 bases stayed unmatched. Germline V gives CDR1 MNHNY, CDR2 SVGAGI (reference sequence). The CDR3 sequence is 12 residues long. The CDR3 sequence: CASRDRGIGYTF. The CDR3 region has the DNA TGTGCCAGCAGGGACAGGGGTATCGGCTACACCTTC.

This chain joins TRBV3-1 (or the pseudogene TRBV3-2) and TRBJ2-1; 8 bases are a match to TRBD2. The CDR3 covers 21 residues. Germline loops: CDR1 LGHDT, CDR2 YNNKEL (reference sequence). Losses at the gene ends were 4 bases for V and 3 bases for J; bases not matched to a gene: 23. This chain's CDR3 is CASSPAPGTSRSIGNYNEQFF. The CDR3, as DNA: TGTGCCAGCAGCCCCGCCCCCGGGACTAGTAGATCGATTGGGAACTACAATGAGCAGTTCTTC.

This CDR3 is CASRGPGTGNQPQHF. The CDR3 nucleotides are TGTGCCAGCAGGGGACCCGGGACAGGGAATCAGCCCCAGCATTTT. The chain links TRBV28 to TRBJ1-5; 9 bases are a match to TRBD1. Germline V gives CDR1 MDHEN, CDR2 SYDVKM. The CDR3 spans 15 residues. Losses at the gene ends were 6 bases for V and 4 bases for J; bases not matched to a gene: 7.

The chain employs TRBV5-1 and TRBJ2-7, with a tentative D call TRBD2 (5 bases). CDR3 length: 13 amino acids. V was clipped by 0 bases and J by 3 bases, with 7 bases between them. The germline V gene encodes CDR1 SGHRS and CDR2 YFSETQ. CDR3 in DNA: TGCGCCAGCAGCTTGGCGGGGTTCTACGAGCAGTACTTC. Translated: CASSLAGFYEQYF.

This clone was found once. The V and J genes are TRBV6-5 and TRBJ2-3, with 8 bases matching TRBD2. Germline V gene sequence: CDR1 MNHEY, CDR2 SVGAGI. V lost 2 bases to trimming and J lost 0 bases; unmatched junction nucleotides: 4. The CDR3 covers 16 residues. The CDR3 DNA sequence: TGTGCCAGCAGTTACAATAGCGGGGCTAGCACAGATACGCAGTATTTT. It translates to CASSYNSGASTDTQYF.

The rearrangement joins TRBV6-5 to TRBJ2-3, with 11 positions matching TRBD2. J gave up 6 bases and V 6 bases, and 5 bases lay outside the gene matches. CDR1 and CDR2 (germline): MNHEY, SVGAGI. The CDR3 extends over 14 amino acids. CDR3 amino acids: CASSIAGGRDTQYF. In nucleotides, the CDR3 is TGTGCCAGCAGCATAGCGGGGGGGCGGGATACGCAGTATTTT.

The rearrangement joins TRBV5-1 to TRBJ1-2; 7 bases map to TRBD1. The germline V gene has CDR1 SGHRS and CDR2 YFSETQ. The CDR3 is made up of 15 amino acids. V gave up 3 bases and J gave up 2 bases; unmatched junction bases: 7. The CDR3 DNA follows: TGCGCCAGCAGCTCCCGGACAGGATCAAACTATGGCTACACCTTC. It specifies CASSSRTGSNYGYTF.

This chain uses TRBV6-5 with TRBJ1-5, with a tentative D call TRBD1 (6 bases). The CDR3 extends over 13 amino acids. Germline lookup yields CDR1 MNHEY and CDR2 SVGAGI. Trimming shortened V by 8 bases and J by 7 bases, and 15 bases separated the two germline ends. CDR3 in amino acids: CASASGGRQPQHF. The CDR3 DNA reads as TGTGCCAGCGCATCTGGGGGGCGGCAGCCCCAGCATTTT.

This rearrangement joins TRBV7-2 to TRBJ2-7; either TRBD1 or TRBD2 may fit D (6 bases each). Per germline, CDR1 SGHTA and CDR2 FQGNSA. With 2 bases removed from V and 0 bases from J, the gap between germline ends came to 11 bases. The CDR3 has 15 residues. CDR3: CASSLNGGGSYEQYF. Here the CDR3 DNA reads TGTGCCAGCAGCTTAAACGGAGGGGGCTCCTACGAGCAGTACTTC.

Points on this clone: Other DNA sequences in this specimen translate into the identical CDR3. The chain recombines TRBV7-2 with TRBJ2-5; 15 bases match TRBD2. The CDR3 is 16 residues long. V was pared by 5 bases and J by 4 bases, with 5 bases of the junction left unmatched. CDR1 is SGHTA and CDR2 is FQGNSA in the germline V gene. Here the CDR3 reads CASSRGLAGGRETQYF. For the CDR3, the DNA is TGTGCCAGCAGCCGCGGACTAGCGGGGGGGCGAGAGACCCAGTACTTC.